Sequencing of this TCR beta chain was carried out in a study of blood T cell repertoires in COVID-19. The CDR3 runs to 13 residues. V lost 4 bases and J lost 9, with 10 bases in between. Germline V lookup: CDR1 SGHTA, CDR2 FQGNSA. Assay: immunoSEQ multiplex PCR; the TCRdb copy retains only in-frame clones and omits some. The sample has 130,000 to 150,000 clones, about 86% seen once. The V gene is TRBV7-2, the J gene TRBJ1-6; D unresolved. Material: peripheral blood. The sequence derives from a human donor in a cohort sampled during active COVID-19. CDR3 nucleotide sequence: TGTGCCAGCAGCTATACCACAGCTTCACCCCTCCACTTT. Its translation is CASSYTTASPLHF.